This TCR beta chain was identified in a study of technical replicates of blood from a handful of donors. The V end lost 10 bases, the J end lost 6 bases, and 19 bases lay between the germline ends. CDR3 size: 13 residues. Germline V CDR1 and CDR2: LNHDA, SQIVND (reference sequence). TCRdb's copy holds only in-frame clones and misses some; the assay was immunoSEQ multiplex PCR. The table records approximately 75,000 clones, nearly 98% of them present only once. The chain is built from TRBV19 and TRBJ2-7; weak D call: TRBD2 (6 bases). Sequencing was performed on T cells isolated from PBMCs. This clonotype was sampled from a human donor in good health. The DNA of the CDR3 is TGTGCCACCTCGGTGGGAGGTTTGCGCGAGCAGTACTTC. This encodes CATSVGGLREQYF.